This T cell receptor beta chain was profiled in a study of cytomegalovirus exposure and HLA in healthy donors. Findings of the study overall: Presence/absence analyses assumed roughly uniform sequencing depth across donors. More than 15,000 TCR beta sequences were associated with HLA alleles at 0.05 false discovery rate in a later analysis.

A note on this clone: The antigen is unknown.

PCR primers comprised 60 Vbeta and 13 Jbeta primers. Repertoires were generated with immunoSEQ multiplex PCR, while TCRdb's copy carries only in-frame clones and drops some. The repertoire holds about 140,000 clones, with over 80% as singletons. The source is a female donor in good health and CMV-seronegative. Sequencing was performed on PBMCs.

In DNA, the CDR3 is TGCGCCAGCAGCTTGGGACGAGGATCCAATGAGCAGTTCTTC. It specifies CASSLGRGSNEQFF. The chain is built from TRBV5-1 and TRBJ2-1; no reliable D call. The V gene's germline CDR1 is SGHRS and CDR2 YFSETQ. This CDR3 region has 14 residues. Trimming pared 0 bases from V and 6 bases from J, leaving 10 bases between.